This passage covers 8 T cell receptor beta chains from one sample sequenced in a study of OX40 agonist ivuxolimab in advanced cancers. Produced via immunoSEQ multiplex PCR; TCRdb's table is partial and in-frame only. The sample includes 100,000 or so clones, less than 95% seen only once; the top ten take about 0.17%. Sequencing used CD4+ or CD8+ T cells sorted from blood, obtained in a trial of the OX40 agonist ivuxolimab. These receptors all stem from an adult with an advanced solid tumor such as melanoma, head and neck, liver or kidney cancer.

The chain couples TRBV27 to TRBJ1-1; 8 bases are a match to TRBD1. The CDR3 contains 13 residues. Germline values: CDR1 MNHEY, CDR2 SMNVEV (reference sequence). V gave up 7 bases and J gave up 10 bases; unmatched junction bases: 11. CDR3 region: CASTFQGARRAFF. The CDR3 nucleotides read TGTGCCAGCACCTTTCAGGGGGCCAGGCGAGCTTTCTTT.

V gene TRBV28 combines with J gene TRBJ2-7; 9 nucleotides agree with TRBD2. The J segment lost 0 bases and the V segment lost 6 bases, leaving 9 bases of the junction unmatched. The CDR3 runs to 16 residues. Germline V gives CDR1 MDHEN, CDR2 SYDVKM. The CDR3 sequence: CASSPSIAGVSYEQYF. The CDR3 DNA reads TGTGCCAGCAGCCCATCGATAGCGGGAGTCTCCTACGAGCAGTACTTC.

V usage is TRBV2 and J usage is TRBJ2-1, with 10 nucleotides matching TRBD2. CDR3 length: 16 residues. The germline gives CDR1 SNHLY, CDR2 FYNNEI. The V gene end was trimmed by 6 bases and the J gene end by 2 bases; junction bases not matched to a gene: 7. The CDR3 reads CASSREAGGAYNEQFF. The CDR3 DNA reads as TGTGCCAGCAGCCGCGAAGCGGGAGGGGCCTACAATGAGCAGTTCTTC.

This sequence joins TRBV20-1 and TRBJ2-2; D not resolved. This CDR3 contains 11 residues. Germline CDR1 DFQATT, CDR2 SNEGSKA (reference sequence). V was pared by 1 base and J by 5 bases, with 2 bases between. CDR3 in amino acids: CSARGTGELFF. The CDR3, as DNA: TGCAGTGCTAGAGGAACCGGGGAGCTGTTTTTT.

The rearrangement uses TRBV7-2 and TRBJ2-7; possibly TRBD2 for D (5 bases). Trimming took off 5 bases at V and 1 base at J, with 12 bases between the two ends. The germline V gene has CDR1 SGHTA and CDR2 FQGNSA. There are 14 residues in the CDR3. The CDR3 nucleotides are TGTGCCAGCAGCCCTCGAGAGGGATCCTACGAGCAGTACTTC. Translating it yields CASSPREGSYEQYF.

This chain links TRBV5-4 with TRBJ2-5; a weak D match, TRBD2 (5 bases). Germline V gene lookup returns CDR1 SGHNT and CDR2 YYREEE (reference sequence). Trimming removed 4 bases from V and 4 bases from J, with 11 bases in between. The CDR3 runs to 13 residues. The CDR3 reads CASSPPRAETQYF. DNA for the CDR3: TGTGCCAGCAGCCCCCCGCGGGCAGAGACCCAGTACTTC.

This rearrangement joins TRBV19 to TRBJ1-5, with TRBD1 as a possible D gene (6 bases). Trimming removed 7 bases from V and 2 bases from J, with 21 bases in between. The germline V gene encodes CDR1 LNHDA and CDR2 SQIVND (reference sequence). The CDR3 length is 17 residues. The CDR3: CASMGGVFFRGNQPQHF. CDR3 DNA: TGTGCCAGTATGGGGGGCGTGTTTTTTAGGGGCAATCAGCCCCAGCATTTT.

The V and J genes are TRBV6-5 and TRBJ1-1; D is uncertain. There are 13 residues in the CDR3. Germline loops: CDR1 MNHEY, CDR2 SVGAGI. Trimming took 4 bases from V and 0 from J, leaving 6 bases between them. CDR3 residues: CASSSFMNTEAFF. CDR3 bases: TGTGCCAGCAGTTCCTTCATGAACACTGAAGCTTTCTTT.